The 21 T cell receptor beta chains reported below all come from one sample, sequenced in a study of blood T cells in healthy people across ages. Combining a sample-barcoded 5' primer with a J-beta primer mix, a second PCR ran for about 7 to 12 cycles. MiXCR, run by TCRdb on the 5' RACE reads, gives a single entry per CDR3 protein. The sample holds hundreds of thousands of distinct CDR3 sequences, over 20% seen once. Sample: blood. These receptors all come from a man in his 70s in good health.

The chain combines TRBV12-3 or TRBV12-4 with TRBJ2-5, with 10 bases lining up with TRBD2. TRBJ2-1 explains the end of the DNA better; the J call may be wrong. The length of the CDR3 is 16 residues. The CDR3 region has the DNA TGTGCCAGCAGTCCCGGGACTAGCGTTCTATACAATGAGCAGTTCTTC. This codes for CASSPGTSVLYNEQFF.

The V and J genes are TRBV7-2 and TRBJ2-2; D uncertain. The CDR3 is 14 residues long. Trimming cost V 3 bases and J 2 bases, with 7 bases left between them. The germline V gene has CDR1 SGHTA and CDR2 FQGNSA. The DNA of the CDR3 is TGTGCCAGCAGCTTGCCTTCCAACACCGGGGAGCTGTTTTTT. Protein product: CASSLPSNTGELFF.

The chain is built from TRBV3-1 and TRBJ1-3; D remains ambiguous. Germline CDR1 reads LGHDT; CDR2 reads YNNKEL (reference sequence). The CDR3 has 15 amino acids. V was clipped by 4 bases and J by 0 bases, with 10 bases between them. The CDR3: CASSPGSSSGNTIYF. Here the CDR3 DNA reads TGTGCCAGCAGCCCGGGGTCGAGCTCTGGAAACACCATATATTTT.

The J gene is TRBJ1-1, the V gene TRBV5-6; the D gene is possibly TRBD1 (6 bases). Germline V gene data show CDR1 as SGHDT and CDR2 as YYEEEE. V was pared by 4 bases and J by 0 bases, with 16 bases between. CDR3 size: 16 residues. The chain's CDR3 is CASSQNTGTMNTEAFF. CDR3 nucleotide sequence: TGTGCCAGCAGCCAAAATACAGGGACCATGAACACTGAAGCTTTCTTT.

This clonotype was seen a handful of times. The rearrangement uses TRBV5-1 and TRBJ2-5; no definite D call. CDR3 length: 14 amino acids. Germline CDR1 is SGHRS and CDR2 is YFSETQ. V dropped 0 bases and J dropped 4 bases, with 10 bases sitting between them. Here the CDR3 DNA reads TGCGCCAGCAGCTTGGCCGGGTATACAGAGACCCAGTACTTC. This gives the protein CASSLAGYTETQYF.

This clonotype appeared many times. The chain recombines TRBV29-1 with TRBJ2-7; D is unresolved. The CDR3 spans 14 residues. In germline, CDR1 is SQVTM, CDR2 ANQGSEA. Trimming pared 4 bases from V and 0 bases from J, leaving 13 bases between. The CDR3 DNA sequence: TGCAGCGTTGTTGGGCAGACGAGCTCCTACGAGCAGTACTTC. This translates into CSVVGQTSSYEQYF.

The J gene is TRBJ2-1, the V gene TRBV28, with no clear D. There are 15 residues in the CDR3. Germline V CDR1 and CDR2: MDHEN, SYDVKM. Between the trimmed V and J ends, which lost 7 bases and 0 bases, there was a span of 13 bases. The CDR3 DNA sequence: TGTGCCAGCACCTCCAGGAAGTCCTCCTACAATGAGCAGTTCTTC. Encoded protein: CASTSRKSSYNEQFF.

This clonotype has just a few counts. CDR3 nucleotides: TGTGCCAGCAGCCCGGGAGGCCCGCCCACAGATACGCAGTATTTT. Protein sequence: CASSPGGPPTDTQYF. The rearrangement joins TRBV7-6 to TRBJ2-3; 7 nucleotides match TRBD2. After removal of 5 bases from V and 2 bases from J, the junction contained 7 bases not matched to a gene. The CDR3 is made up of 15 amino acids. Germline CDR1 SGHVS, CDR2 FNYEAQ.

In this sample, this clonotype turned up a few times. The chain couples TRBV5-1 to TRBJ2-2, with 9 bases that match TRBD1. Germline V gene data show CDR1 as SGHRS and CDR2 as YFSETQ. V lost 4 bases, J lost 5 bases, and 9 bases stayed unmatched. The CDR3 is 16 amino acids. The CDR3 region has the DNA TGCGCCAGCAGCCCGGGGACAGGGTTTCGGACCGGGGAGCTGTTTTTT. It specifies CASSPGTGFRTGELFF.

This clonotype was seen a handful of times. The CDR3 protein is CASSFSGTESFQETQYF. The CDR3 region has the DNA TGTGCCAGCAGCTTCTCCGGGACAGAGTCCTTCCAAGAGACCCAGTACTTC. This chain joins TRBV7-9 and TRBJ2-5, with TRBD1 matching over 7 bases. Germline-derived CDR1 and CDR2 are SEHNR and FQNEAQ (reference sequence). CDR3 length: 17 residues. The junction had 11 bases not matched to a gene; V was cut back by 3 bases and J by 1 base.

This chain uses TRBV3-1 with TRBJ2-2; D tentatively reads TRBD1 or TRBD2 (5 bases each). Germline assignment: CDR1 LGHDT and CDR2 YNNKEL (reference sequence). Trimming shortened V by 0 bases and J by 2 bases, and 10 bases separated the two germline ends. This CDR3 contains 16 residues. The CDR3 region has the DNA TGTGCCAGCAGCCAAGATCCGGGGCTCAACACCGGGGAGCTGTTTTTT. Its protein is CASSQDPGLNTGELFF.

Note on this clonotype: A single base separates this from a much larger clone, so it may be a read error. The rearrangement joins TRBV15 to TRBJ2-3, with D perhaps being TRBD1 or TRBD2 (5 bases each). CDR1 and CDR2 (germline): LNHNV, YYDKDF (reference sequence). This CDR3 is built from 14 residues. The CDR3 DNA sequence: TGTGCCACCAGCAGGGGGGACCTCACAGATGCGCAGTATTTT. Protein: CATSRGDLTDAQYF.

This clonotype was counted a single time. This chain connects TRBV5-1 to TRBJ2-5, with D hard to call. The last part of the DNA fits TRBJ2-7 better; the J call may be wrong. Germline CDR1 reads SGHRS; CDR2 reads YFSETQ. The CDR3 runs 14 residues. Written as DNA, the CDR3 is TGCGCCAGCAGCTTGGATGACTTATCCTACGAGCAGTACTTC. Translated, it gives CASSLDDLSYEQYF.

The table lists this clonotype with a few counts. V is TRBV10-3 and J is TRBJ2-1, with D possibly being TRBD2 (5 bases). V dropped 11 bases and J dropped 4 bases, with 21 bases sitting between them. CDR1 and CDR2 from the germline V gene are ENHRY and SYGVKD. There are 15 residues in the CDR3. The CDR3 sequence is CAVRGGAARYNEQFF. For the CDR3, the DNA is TGTGCCGTCCGGGGTGGAGCGGCCCGTTACAATGAGCAGTTCTTC.

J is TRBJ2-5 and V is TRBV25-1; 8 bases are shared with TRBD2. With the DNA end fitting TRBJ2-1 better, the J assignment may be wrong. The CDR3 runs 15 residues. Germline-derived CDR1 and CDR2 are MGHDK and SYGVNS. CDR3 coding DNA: TGTGCCAGCAGGGGAGCGGGAGTAACCTACAATGAGCAGTTCTTC. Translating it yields CASRGAGVTYNEQFF.

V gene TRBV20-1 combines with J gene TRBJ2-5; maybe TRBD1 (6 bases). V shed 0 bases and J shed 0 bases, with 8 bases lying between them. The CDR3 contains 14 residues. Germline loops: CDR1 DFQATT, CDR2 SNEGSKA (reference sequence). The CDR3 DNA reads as TGCAGTGCTAGAGAGGACAGCTACCAAGAGACCCAGTACTTC. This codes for CSAREDSYQETQYF.

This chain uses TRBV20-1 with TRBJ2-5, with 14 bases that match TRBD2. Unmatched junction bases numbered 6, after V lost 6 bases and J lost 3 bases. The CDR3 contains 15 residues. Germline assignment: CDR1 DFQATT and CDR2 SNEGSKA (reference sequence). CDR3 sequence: CSASRTSGRKETQYF. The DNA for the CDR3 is TGCAGTGCAAGCCGGACTAGCGGGAGGAAAGAGACCCAGTACTTC.

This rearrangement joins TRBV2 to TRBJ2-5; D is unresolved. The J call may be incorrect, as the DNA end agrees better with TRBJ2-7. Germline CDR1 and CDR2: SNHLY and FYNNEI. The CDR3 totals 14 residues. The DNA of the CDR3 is TGTGCCAGCAGTGAGGACGGTAGCTCCTACGAGCAGTACTTC. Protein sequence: CASSEDGSSYEQYF.

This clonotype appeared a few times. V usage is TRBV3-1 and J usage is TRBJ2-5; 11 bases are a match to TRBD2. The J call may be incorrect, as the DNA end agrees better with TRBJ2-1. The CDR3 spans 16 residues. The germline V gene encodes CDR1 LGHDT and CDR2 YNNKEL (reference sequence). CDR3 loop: CASSQAGTSGHVEQFF. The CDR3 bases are TGTGCCAGCAGCCAAGCAGGGACTAGCGGACACGTTGAGCAGTTCTTC.

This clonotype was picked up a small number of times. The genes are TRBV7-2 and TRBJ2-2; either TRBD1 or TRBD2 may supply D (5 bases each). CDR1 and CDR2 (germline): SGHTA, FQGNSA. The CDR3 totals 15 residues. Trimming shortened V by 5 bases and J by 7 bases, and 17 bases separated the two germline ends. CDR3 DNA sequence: TGTGCCAGCAGCCCGATGGAGATTGGGGGCGGGGAGCTGTTTTTT. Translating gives CASSPMEIGGGELFF.

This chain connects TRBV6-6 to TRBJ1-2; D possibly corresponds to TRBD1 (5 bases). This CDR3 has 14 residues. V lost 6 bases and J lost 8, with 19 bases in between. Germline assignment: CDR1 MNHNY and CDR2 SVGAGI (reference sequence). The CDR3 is CASRHHVGGGGYTF. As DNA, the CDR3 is TGTGCCAGCAGGCACCACGTCGGGGGAGGAGGCTACACCTTC.